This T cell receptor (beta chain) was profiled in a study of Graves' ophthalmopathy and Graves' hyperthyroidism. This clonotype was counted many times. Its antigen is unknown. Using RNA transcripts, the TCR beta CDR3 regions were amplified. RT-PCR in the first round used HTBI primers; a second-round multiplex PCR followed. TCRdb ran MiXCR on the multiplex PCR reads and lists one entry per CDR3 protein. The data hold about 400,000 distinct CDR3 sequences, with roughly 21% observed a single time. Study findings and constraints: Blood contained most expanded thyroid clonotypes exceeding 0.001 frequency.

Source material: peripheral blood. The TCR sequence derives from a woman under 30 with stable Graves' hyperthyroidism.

CDR3: CASSLGSTANTGELFF. The CDR3 coding sequence is TGTGCCAGCAGCTTAGGCTCCACCGCGAACACCGGGGAGCTGTTTTTT. The chain employs TRBV7-6 and TRBJ2-2; D is ambiguous. Trimming left V 1 base short and J 0 bases short, with 9 bases between. Germline lookup yields CDR1 SGHVS and CDR2 FNYEAQ. This CDR3 spans 16 amino acids.